The clone carrying this TCR beta chain was recorded many times. As yet, its antigen is unknown. The data stem from a study of T-cell reconstitution after alpha-beta-depleted transplantation in children. This CDR3 has 15 residues. Between the trimmed V and J ends, which lost 4 bases and 6 bases, there was a span of 16 bases. Unique molecular identifiers featured in how the TCRbeta library was prepared. One entry per CDR3 protein results from TCRdb running MiXCR on the PCR reads. Of some 220,000 distinct CDR3 sequences listed, roughly 11% were seen once; the top ten hold roughly 28%. Study observations and caveats: After one year, T-cell counts and TCRbeta diversity mostly came from new T cells.

The chain is built from TRBV12-3 or TRBV12-4 and TRBJ1-5; perhaps TRBD1 as D (6 bases). Specimen: PBMCs, collected before TCRalphabeta/CD19-depleted stem cell transplant. This sequence was found in a child younger than two with acute myeloid leukemia, due to receive a stem cell transplant. The CDR3 region is CASSSQGWDGQPQHF. The CDR3 DNA follows: TGTGCCAGCAGTTCCCAGGGGTGGGACGGTCAGCCCCAGCATTTT.